Presented here are 30 T cell receptor beta chains from one specimen sequenced in a study of patients and donors after allogeneic stem cell transplantation. MiXCR, run by TCRdb on the RT-PCR reads, gives a single entry per CDR3 protein. The profile shows about 160,000 distinct CDR3 sequences, about two fifths of them singletons. The sequenced material came from blood, either unsorted or a sorted T cell fraction (not recorded which). The receptors shown here come from a human donor who was either an allogeneic HSCT recipient or a stem cell or donor lymphocyte infusion donor (not recorded which). It is not recorded whose cells these are; they may come from a transplant donor.

J is TRBJ2-2 and V is TRBV28; D is unresolved. Germline V gene data show CDR1 as MDHEN and CDR2 as SYDVKM. The germline V and J ends were trimmed by 3 bases and 4 bases, with 9 bases remaining between them. This CDR3 has 14 amino acids. The CDR3 spells CASSFFASTGELFF. The CDR3 region has the DNA TGTGCCAGCAGTTTCTTTGCGAGCACCGGGGAGCTGTTTTTT.

The chain has TRBV12-3 or TRBV12-4 and TRBJ2-3; no clear D gene. V shed 4 bases and J shed 4 bases, with 6 bases lying between them. The CDR3 runs to 12 residues. The chain's CDR3 is CASSSQPDTQYF. In DNA form, the CDR3 reads TGTGCCAGCAGTTCACAGCCAGATACGCAGTATTTT.

The CDR3 bases are TGTGCCATCAGTGGCTTGCGGGGGCCCACCTACGAGCAGTACTTC. It translates to CAISGLRGPTYEQYF. The chain employs TRBV10-3 and TRBJ2-7; D is perhaps TRBD2 (7 bases). The CDR3 covers 15 residues. Trimming left V 4 bases short and J 2 bases short, with 15 bases between. Germline CDR1 and CDR2: ENHRY and SYGVKD.

The rearrangement joins TRBV10-3 to TRBJ1-1; D perhaps matches TRBD1 (6 bases). This CDR3 is built from 15 residues. Germline values: CDR1 ENHRY, CDR2 SYGVKD. V dropped 1 base and J dropped 7 bases, with 16 bases sitting between them. The CDR3 spells CAISEYTGPTGEAFF. CDR3 coding DNA: TGTGCCATCAGTGAGTATACAGGGCCCACGGGTGAAGCTTTCTTT.

This clonotype was seen a few times. This chain connects TRBV12-3 or TRBV12-4 to TRBJ1-3; no clear D gene. The germline V and J ends were trimmed by 9 bases and 4 bases, with 7 bases remaining between them. There are 11 residues in the CDR3. CDR3 nucleotide sequence: TGTGCCAGGGAACAGGGAAACACCATATATTTT. It yields the protein CAREQGNTIYF.

The V gene is TRBV20-1, the J gene TRBJ1-2; 7 bases agree with TRBD1. The CDR3 totals 16 residues. The ends lost 1 base at V and 4 bases at J; junction bases unmatched: 12. Germline values: CDR1 DFQATT, CDR2 SNEGSKA (reference sequence). CDR3 in amino acids: CSARAQSRGELYGYTF. DNA of the CDR3: TGCAGTGCTAGAGCCCAGTCCAGGGGGGAACTCTATGGCTACACCTTC.

V usage is TRBV4-3 and J usage is TRBJ1-2, with a tentative D call TRBD1 (5 bases). In germline, CDR1 is LGHNA, CDR2 YSLEER. The length of the CDR3 is 15 residues. Trimming stripped 2 bases from V and 3 bases from J, with 13 bases between. Here the CDR3 reads CASSQRDVGDYGYTF. The CDR3 DNA reads as TGCGCCAGCAGCCAAAGGGACGTAGGAGACTATGGCTACACCTTC.

The rearrangement links TRBV28 to TRBJ2-7; 8 bases are a match to TRBD1. Trimming took 7 bases from V and 3 from J; bases not matched to a gene: 8. CDR1 and CDR2 (germline): MDHEN, SYDVKM. The CDR3 has 14 amino acids. DNA of the CDR3: TGTGCCAGCAAGAGGGCAGGGGGCTTCTACGAGCAGTACTTC. The encoded protein is CASKRAGGFYEQYF.

This clonotype has a handful of counts. The chain uses TRBV12-3 or TRBV12-4 and TRBJ1-5, with D maybe TRBD1 (6 bases). This CDR3 has 15 residues. The V gene lost 3 bases and the J gene lost 3 bases, with 12 bases spanning the gap. In nucleotides, the CDR3 is TGTGCCAGCAGTTTGACATGGGGGGCCAATCAGCCCCAGCATTTT. It specifies CASSLTWGANQPQHF.

This chain links TRBV3-1 with TRBJ2-7, with D perhaps matching TRBD1 or TRBD2 (5 bases each). The CDR3 runs to 12 residues. The V end was cut by 4 bases, the J end by 5 bases, with 9 bases between. In germline, CDR1 is LGHDT, CDR2 YNNKEL (reference sequence). CDR3 sequence reads: CASSRGFHEQYF. In DNA form, the CDR3 reads TGTGCCAGCAGCCGGGGGTTCCACGAGCAGTACTTC.

The V gene is TRBV13, the J gene TRBJ1-5; TRBD1 is a possible D gene (6 bases). V dropped 5 bases and J dropped 9 bases, with 20 bases sitting between them. The CDR3 covers 15 residues. In germline, CDR1 is PRHDT, CDR2 FYEKMQ (reference sequence). The CDR3 protein is CASSQYRDSSRPQHF. The CDR3 DNA reads as TGTGCCAGCAGCCAGTACAGGGATTCGAGCCGGCCCCAGCATTTT.

The chain carries TRBV20-1 and TRBJ2-2, with 9 nucleotides matching TRBD1. Germline assignment: CDR1 DFQATT and CDR2 SNEGSKA (reference sequence). The V gene end was trimmed by 2 bases and the J gene end by 3 bases; junction bases not matched to a gene: 4. There are 15 residues in the CDR3. CDR3 residues: CSARRTGVDTGELFF. In DNA form, the CDR3 reads TGCAGTGCTAGAAGGACAGGGGTGGACACCGGGGAGCTGTTTTTT.

As DNA, the CDR3 is TGTGCCAGCAGCCTGCGAGGCCGGGGCTACACCTTC. It translates to CASSLRGRGYTF. The chain uses TRBV7-2 and TRBJ1-2; D gene unclear. The CDR3 contains 12 residues. Germline V gene data show CDR1 as SGHTA and CDR2 as FQGNSA. Trimming stripped 5 bases from V and 8 bases from J, with 12 bases between.

This clonotype was found a few times. The chain is built from TRBV7-9 and TRBJ1-3; TRBD1 agrees at 11 bases. The CDR3 covers 15 residues. Germline loops: CDR1 SEHNR, CDR2 FQNEAQ (reference sequence). V shed 5 bases, J shed 4 bases, and the junction held 4 bases outside the gene matches. The CDR3 DNA follows: TGTGCCAGCAGCCCCAGGACAGGGGGCGGAAACACCATATATTTT. This sequence encodes CASSPRTGGGNTIYF.

This clonotype was counted ten times or more. This rearrangement joins TRBV11-2 to TRBJ1-1, with 7 bases identical to TRBD1. CDR1 is SGHAT and CDR2 is FQNNGV in the germline V gene. The CDR3 consists of 14 residues. J gave up 0 bases and V 4 bases, and 2 bases lay outside the gene matches. Here the CDR3 DNA reads TGTGCCAGCAGCTCCGGGACAGTGAACACTGAAGCTTTCTTT. Translation: CASSSGTVNTEAFF.

The CDR3 bases are TGTGCCAGCTGGGGACTAGCGGGCTACGAGCAGTACTTC. Its translation is CASWGLAGYEQYF. The V call is TRBV2, the J call TRBJ2-7; 12 bases are shared with TRBD2. In germline, CDR1 is SNHLY, CDR2 FYNNEI. The CDR3 extends over 13 amino acids. With V trimmed by 8 bases and J by 3 bases, 2 bases remained unmatched.

This clonotype has at least ten counts. The V and J genes are TRBV5-1 and TRBJ1-2; no firm D call. Germline CDR1 SGHRS, CDR2 YFSETQ. Deletions cut 0 bases from V and 4 bases from J, with 16 bases between. The CDR3 sequence is 16 residues long. This CDR3 reads CASSLAPETVRYGYTF. The CDR3 region has the DNA TGCGCCAGCAGCTTGGCCCCCGAGACTGTGCGCTATGGCTACACCTTC.

The table lists this clonotype with a few counts. V and J are TRBV5-6 and TRBJ2-3; D ambiguous. V was cut by 1 base and J by 2 bases, with 8 bases left in between. Germline V gives CDR1 SGHDT, CDR2 YYEEEE. This CDR3 is 14 amino acids long. This CDR3 reads CASSLPELTDTQYF. As DNA, the CDR3 is TGTGCCAGCAGCTTGCCAGAACTCACAGATACGCAGTATTTT.

This chain connects TRBV7-2 to TRBJ1-4; 8 nucleotides line up with TRBD1. CDR1 SGHTA and CDR2 FQGNSA come from the germline V gene. This CDR3 contains 18 residues. The J segment lost 5 bases and the V segment lost 5 bases, leaving 16 bases of the junction unmatched. The CDR3 bases are TGTGCCAGCAGCATACGGACAGGGCCATTCCCAATCAATGAAAAACTGTTTTTT. This encodes CASSIRTGPFPINEKLFF.

The rearrangement joins TRBV20-1 to TRBJ2-3, with D possibly being TRBD2 (6 bases). Germline CDR1 and CDR2: DFQATT and SNEGSKA (reference sequence). The CDR3 contains 13 residues. Trimming cost V 3 bases and J 3 bases, with 10 bases left between them. Written as DNA, the CDR3 is TGCAGTGCTAGGCCCGGGACTACAGATACGCAGTATTTT. Its protein product is CSARPGTTDTQYF.

This clonotype was observed once. CDR3 bases: TGCAGTGCTAGTAGACTAGCGGGGGGCTACGAGCAGTACTTC. It encodes CSASRLAGGYEQYF. J is TRBJ2-7 and V is TRBV20-1; 13 nucleotides match TRBD2. The CDR3 extends over 14 amino acids. Trimming cost V 3 bases and J 3 bases; bases outside gene matches: 2. Looked up from germline, CDR1 is DFQATT and CDR2 is SNEGSKA (reference sequence).

Only a few counts were recorded for this clonotype. J is TRBJ2-1 and V is TRBV27; 7 nucleotides line up with TRBD2. Germline V gives CDR1 MNHEY, CDR2 SMNVEV (reference sequence). Trimming at V came to 8 bases and at J to 8 bases, leaving 6 bases not matched to a gene. The CDR3 has 12 amino acids. CDR3 sequence reads: CASDRGRDEQFF. DNA of the CDR3: TGTGCCAGCGACCGGGGGAGGGATGAGCAGTTCTTC.

The chain is built from TRBV7-2 and TRBJ1-5, with D possibly TRBD1 on 5 matching bases. The germline V gene encodes CDR1 SGHTA and CDR2 FQGNSA. This CDR3 has 17 residues. The germline V and J ends were trimmed by 1 base and 6 bases, with 19 bases remaining between them. CDR3 amino acids: CASSLEGTSGRVQPQHF. CDR3 coding DNA: TGTGCCAGCAGCTTAGAGGGAACCTCGGGCAGGGTTCAGCCCCAGCATTTT.

The genes are TRBV7-2 and TRBJ2-5, with D hard to call. Deletions cut 3 bases from V and 5 bases from J, with 13 bases between. This CDR3 has 14 amino acids. CDR1 and CDR2 from the germline V gene are SGHTA and FQGNSA. CDR3 sequence reads: CASSFPLLRETQYF. DNA of the CDR3: TGTGCCAGCAGCTTTCCGCTCCTCCGGGAGACCCAGTACTTC.

The chain employs TRBV9 and TRBJ1-6; 8 bases match TRBD1. Per germline, CDR1 SGDLS and CDR2 YYNGEE. This CDR3 has 14 residues. The ends lost 4 bases at V and 10 bases at J; junction bases unmatched: 7. DNA of the CDR3: TGTGCCAGCAGCCCGACAGGGGCCAGCTCACCCCTCCACTTT. It translates to CASSPTGASSPLHF.

V usage is TRBV6-4 and J usage is TRBJ1-1; D is undetermined. The CDR3 extends over 13 amino acids. Trimming removed 4 bases from V and 11 bases from J, with 17 bases in between. Per the germline V gene, CDR1 is MRHNA and CDR2 is SNTAGT. CDR3 sequence reads: CASSGEAGGKAFF. CDR3 sequence (DNA): TGTGCCAGCAGTGGCGAGGCGGGCGGGAAGGCTTTCTTT.

The chain has TRBV5-1 and TRBJ1-1; maybe TRBD1 (5 bases). Trimming stripped 1 base from V and 3 bases from J, with 13 bases between. CDR3 length equals 15 residues. Germline CDR1 SGHRS, CDR2 YFSETQ. CDR3 nucleotides: TGCGCCAGCAGCTTGAGAGGGGATAGGGACACTGAAGCTTTCTTT. This gives the protein CASSLRGDRDTEAFF.

The sample holds a few counts of this clonotype. The rearrangement links TRBV12-3 or TRBV12-4 to TRBJ1-1; D unclear. Trimming shortened V by 2 bases and J by 4 bases, and 14 bases separated the two germline ends. CDR3 size: 15 residues. The CDR3 here is CASSLTPEGATEAFF. CDR3 DNA: TGTGCCAGCAGTTTAACCCCGGAAGGCGCCACTGAAGCTTTCTTT.

This rearrangement joins TRBV20-1 to TRBJ1-5; D perhaps matches TRBD1 (5 bases). Germline values: CDR1 DFQATT, CDR2 SNEGSKA (reference sequence). There are 18 residues in the CDR3. V lost 6 bases and J 1 base, leaving 25 bases between the germline ends. CDR3 coding DNA: TGCAGTGCCCTAGTGTGGGGCCGTGCTCCTCTGAGCAATCAGCCCCAGCATTTT. It specifies CSALVWGRAPLSNQPQHF.

This clonotype was counted only a few times. The gene calls are TRBV9 and TRBJ2-1; possibly TRBD2 for D (7 bases). Per the germline V gene, CDR1 is SGDLS and CDR2 is YYNGEE. The CDR3 has 13 residues. Trimming pared 4 bases from V and 10 bases from J, leaving 15 bases between. In DNA form, the CDR3 reads TGTGCCAGCAGCCCAATTGGCGGGGGCGAGCAGTTCTTC. This gives the protein CASSPIGGGEQFF.